This T cell receptor beta chain is drawn from a study of blood T cell repertoires in COVID-19. About the research overall: Acute and convalescent COVID-19 samples came from the United States, Italy and Spain. In each case, the material was cDNA or gDNA derived from T cells, B-cell-depleted T cells, or PBMCs.

The CDR3 covers 11 residues. From germline, CDR1 is LGHDT and CDR2 YNNKEL (reference sequence). Trimming removed 4 bases at V and 7 bases at J, with 7 bases between. Authors' processing steps: Amplification of reference gene primers provided the estimated nucleated cell counts. Sequencing was performed with immunoSEQ multiplex PCR; in TCRdb, only in-frame clones are kept and a portion is missing. The V and J calls and clone size were taken over from that table, and D and trimming were inferred from the DNA. Of 200,000 to 250,000 clones listed, 82% are singletons. This TCR was sampled from a woman of 80 years or more with acute or convalescent COVID-19. Sequenced: peripheral blood. The rearrangement uses TRBV3-1 (or the pseudogene TRBV3-2) and TRBJ1-1, with TRBD1 as a possible D gene (5 bases). CDR3 in amino acids: CASSRQNEAFF. The CDR3 DNA is TGTGCCAGCAGCCGACAGAATGAAGCTTTCTTT.